The 8 T cell receptor beta chains reported below all come from one sample, sequenced in a study of cytomegalovirus exposure and HLA in healthy donors. In the PCR, 60 Vbeta and 13 Jbeta primers were used. Profiled with immunoSEQ multiplex PCR; TCRdb holds only in-frame clones, not every one. The repertoire holds about 110,000 clones, with under 90% as singletons. The material sequenced was PBMCs. These receptors were obtained from a woman aged 18-29 years in good health and CMV-seronegative.

The V gene is TRBV4-1, the J gene TRBJ1-1; no firm D call. The CDR3 totals 15 residues. Trimming shortened V by 4 bases and J by 0 bases, and 12 bases separated the two germline ends. Per the germline V gene, CDR1 is MGHRA and CDR2 is YSYEKL. The CDR3, as DNA: TGCGCCAGCAGCCTTGGCAGCAGGATGAACACTGAAGCTTTCTTT. Amino acid sequence: CASSLGSRMNTEAFF.

V usage is TRBV11-2 and J usage is TRBJ2-7; 12 nucleotides agree with TRBD2. The CDR3 spans 15 residues. Trimming took 4 bases from V and 2 from J; bases not matched to a gene: 3. Germline lookup yields CDR1 SGHAT and CDR2 FQNNGV. In nucleotides, the CDR3 is TGTGCCAGCAGCTCTCGACTAGCGGGAGCCTACGAGCAGTACTTC. Protein sequence: CASSSRLAGAYEQYF. The variable domain in full, completed from reference TRBV11-2 and TRBJ2-7, reads EAGVAQSPRYKIIEKRQSVAFWCNPISGHATLYWYQQILGQGPKLLIQFQNNGVVDDSQLPKDRFSAERLKGVDSTLKIQPAKLEDSAVYLCASSSRLAGAYEQYFGPGTRLTVT.

This CDR3 is CASSLGGGGSFNGYTF. For the CDR3, the DNA is TGTGCCAGCAGCTTGGGGGGTGGAGGGAGCTTTAATGGCTACACCTTC. V and J are TRBV5-4 and TRBJ1-2, with no clear D. The CDR3 is 16 residues long. Germline V gene data show CDR1 as SGHNT and CDR2 as YYREEE (reference sequence). V was trimmed by 0 bases and J by 6 bases, leaving 18 bases between them.

This clone was recorded only once. This chain uses TRBV30 with TRBJ1-6; possible D gene TRBD1, 5 bases. The germline V and J ends were trimmed by 3 bases and 0 bases, with 21 bases remaining between them. The germline V gene encodes CDR1 GTSNPN and CDR2 SVGIG (reference sequence). The CDR3 runs 19 residues. CDR3 sequence reads: CAWSGNRGTPSSYNSPLHF. DNA of the CDR3: TGTGCCTGGAGCGGTAACCGCGGGACTCCTAGCTCCTATAATTCACCCCTCCACTTT.

The rearrangement uses TRBV27 and TRBJ2-3, with 8 bases lining up with TRBD2. V shed 1 base and J 1 base; nucleotides not matched to a gene: 7. This CDR3 is built from 17 residues. The germline V gene has CDR1 MNHEY and CDR2 SMNVEV (reference sequence). The CDR3 spells CASSLYSGAGGTDTQYF. The CDR3 DNA reads as TGTGCCAGCAGTTTATATTCGGGAGCGGGGGGCACAGATACGCAGTATTTT.

V and J are TRBV5-1 and TRBJ1-1; 7 positions agree with TRBD1. This CDR3 spans 16 amino acids. J lost 1 base, V lost 3 bases, and 9 bases had no gene match. Germline values: CDR1 SGHRS, CDR2 YFSETQ. CDR3 in amino acids: CASSSAPGTANTEAFF. Here the CDR3 DNA reads TGCGCCAGCAGCTCAGCTCCCGGGACAGCGAACACTGAAGCTTTCTTT.

The chain joins TRBV5-1 to TRBJ2-1, with no clear D. Trimming removed 2 bases from V and 5 bases from J, with 8 bases in between. CDR1 and CDR2 from the germline V gene are SGHRS and YFSETQ. The CDR3 runs to 13 residues. Here the CDR3 DNA reads TGCGCCAGCAGCTTAACGGTGGACAATGAGCAGTTCTTC. It translates to CASSLTVDNEQFF.

The chain links TRBV11-3 to TRBJ2-1; 7 nucleotides match TRBD2. This CDR3 comprises 14 residues. The germline V gene encodes CDR1 SGHNT and CDR2 YENEEA. Unmatched junction bases numbered 6, after V lost 4 bases and J lost 6 bases. CDR3 loop: CASSSLRTSNEQFF. The CDR3 DNA reads TGTGCCAGCAGCTCCCTCCGGACTAGCAATGAGCAGTTCTTC.